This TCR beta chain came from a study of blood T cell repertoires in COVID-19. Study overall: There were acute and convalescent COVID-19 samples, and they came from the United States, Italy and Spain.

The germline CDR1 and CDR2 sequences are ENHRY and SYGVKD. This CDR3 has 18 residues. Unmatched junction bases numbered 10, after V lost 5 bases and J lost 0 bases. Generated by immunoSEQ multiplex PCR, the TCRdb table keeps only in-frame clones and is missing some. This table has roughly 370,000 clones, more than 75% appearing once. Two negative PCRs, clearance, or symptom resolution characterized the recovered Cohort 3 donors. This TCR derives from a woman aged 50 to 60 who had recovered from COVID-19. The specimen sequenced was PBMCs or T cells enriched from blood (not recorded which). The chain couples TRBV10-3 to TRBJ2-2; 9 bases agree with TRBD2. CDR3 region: CAISPAAGGRSNTGELFF. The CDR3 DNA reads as TGTGCCATCAGTCCCGCAGCGGGGGGCCGATCGAACACCGGGGAGCTGTTTTTT.